The 10 T cell receptor beta chains below all came from one sample that was sequenced in a study of T cell responses to AZD1222 COVID-19 vaccine (TCRdb year 2021). Sample time point, as interpreted from the label and publication: baseline before first vaccination. Preparation of the library involved the immunoSEQ multiplex PCR assay. Not all clones reach the TCRdb copy of this immuneACCESS table, which keeps in-frame sequences only. Checked studies attribute under half of the gap to unresolved V genes and leave the rest unexplained. Counted in this sample were approximately 110,000 clones; around 90% of them appeared once. The ten largest account for roughly 5% of the sample. This sample comprised peripheral blood, obtained on day 0 of AZD1222 vaccination. These receptors originate from an adult in good health.

The rearrangement links TRBV30 to TRBJ1-6; D is unclear. The CDR3 consists of 13 residues. The germline V gene encodes CDR1 GTSNPN and CDR2 SVGIG (reference sequence). V shed 3 bases and J shed 8 bases, with 11 bases lying between them. CDR3 in DNA: TGTGCCTGGAGGGGAGGAACAGATTCACCCCTCCACTTT. This encodes CAWRGGTDSPLHF.

The chain uses TRBV27 and TRBJ2-7; the D gene is possibly TRBD2 (5 bases). Germline assignment: CDR1 MNHEY and CDR2 SMNVEV (reference sequence). The CDR3 extends over 15 amino acids. Deletions cut 5 bases from V and 0 bases from J, with 14 bases between. In DNA form, the CDR3 reads TGTGCCAGCAGTCCAATAGAAGGGAGCTCCTACGAGCAGTACTTC. Residues: CASSPIEGSSYEQYF.

The chain links TRBV5-4 to TRBJ1-6, with D perhaps TRBD1 (6 bases). Trimming took 5 bases from V and 7 from J, leaving 13 bases between them. Germline CDR1 is SGHNT and CDR2 is YYREEE (reference sequence). This CDR3 is 14 amino acids long. The CDR3 DNA sequence: TGTGCCAGCAGAAAACAGGGAGGAAATTCACCCCTCCACTTT. Residues: CASRKQGGNSPLHF.

This clone was seen a few times. The chain links TRBV28 to TRBJ1-6; TRBD1 agrees at 7 bases. The germline V gene encodes CDR1 MDHEN and CDR2 SYDVKM. CDR3 size: 15 residues. J gave up 7 bases and V 7 bases, and 10 bases lay outside the gene matches. CDR3 sequence (DNA): TGTGCCAGCACTCCGACAGGGATTAAAAATTCACCCCTCCACTTT. It yields the protein CASTPTGIKNSPLHF.

The chain employs TRBV5-1 and TRBJ1-3; D unresolved. Per germline, CDR1 SGHRS and CDR2 YFSETQ. CDR3 length equals 14 residues. Trimming stripped 0 bases from V and 4 bases from J, with 8 bases between. Written as DNA, the CDR3 is TGCGCCAGCAGCTTGGGCACTTTCGGAAACACCATATATTTT. Translated: CASSLGTFGNTIYF.

This chain connects TRBV13 to TRBJ1-3; possible D gene TRBD1, 5 bases. Looked up from germline, CDR1 is PRHDT and CDR2 is FYEKMQ (reference sequence). The CDR3 sequence is 13 residues long. V lost 2 bases and J lost 7, with 9 bases in between. CDR3 DNA sequence: TGTGCCAGCAGCTTACAGGGAAGCAACACCATATATTTT. Amino acids: CASSLQGSNTIYF.

This clone was detected only once. The J gene is TRBJ2-6, the V gene TRBV7-2; 8 bases align to TRBD2. The ends lost 5 bases at V and 2 bases at J; junction bases unmatched: 5. This CDR3 is built from 16 residues. Germline loops: CDR1 SGHTA, CDR2 FQGNSA. The CDR3, as DNA: TGTGCCAGCAGCCGGGGACTAGTCGCTGGGGCCAACGTCCTGACTTTC. Translated, it gives CASSRGLVAGANVLTF.

This rearrangement joins TRBV28 to TRBJ2-7; D remains ambiguous. Germline loops: CDR1 MDHEN, CDR2 SYDVKM. Trimming stripped 5 bases from V and 5 bases from J, with 10 bases between. The CDR3 consists of 12 residues. CDR3 loop: CASSRPVNEQYF. The CDR3 nucleotides read TGTGCCAGCAGTCGCCCCGTTAACGAGCAGTACTTC.

The chain carries TRBV5-1 and TRBJ2-3; the D is unclear. This CDR3 comprises 13 residues. V was clipped by 4 bases and J by 3 bases, with 9 bases between them. Germline V CDR1 and CDR2: SGHRS, YFSETQ. CDR3 sequence (DNA): TGCGCCAGCAGCGCGATCCCTACAGATACGCAGTATTTT. It encodes CASSAIPTDTQYF.

The chain combines TRBV12-3 or TRBV12-4 with TRBJ1-3; D is undetermined. V lost 9 bases and J 5 bases, leaving 14 bases between the germline ends. The CDR3 sequence is 13 residues long. This chain's CDR3 is CASILENRNTIYF. CDR3 bases: TGTGCCAGTATTCTAGAAAACCGAAACACCATATATTTT.